Listed below are T cell receptor beta chains from one sample, sequenced in a study of cytomegalovirus exposure and HLA in healthy donors. Sequencing was performed with immunoSEQ multiplex PCR; in TCRdb, only in-frame clones are kept and a portion is missing. The table has roughly 110,000 clones, 88% seen once; the top ten hold 1.5% to 2%. Sequenced material: PBMCs. All receptors come from a woman between 18 and 30 years old in good health and CMV-seropositive. CDR3s include the opening cysteine and the closing phenylalanine or tryptophan. The D gene is left open where the match is weak. Clone size is stated in some rows and not others, as once, few, many or a class when expanded.

d_gene	abundance	v_gene	j_gene	CDR3aa	CDR3nt
-	-	TRBV18	TRBJ1-4	CASSPPSRVDEKLFF	TGTGCCAGCTCACCACCGTCCAGGGTGGATGAAAAACTGTTTTTT
-	once	TRBV15	TRBJ2-2	CATRREGTNTGELFF	TGTGCCACCAGACGGGAAGGGACGAACACCGGGGAGCTGTTTTTT
-	few	TRBV9	TRBJ2-2	CASSSEDQPELFF	TGTGCCAGCAGCTCGGAGGACCAGCCGGAGCTGTTTTTT
-	-	TRBV5-5	TRBJ1-1	CASSWAGIQQMNTEAFF	TGTGCCAGCAGCTGGGCAGGCATCCAACAAATGAACACTGAAGCTTTCTTT
-	-	TRBV6-5	TRBJ2-1	CASKVGADNEQFF	TGTGCCAGCAAAGTGGGGGCGGACAATGAGCAGTTCTTC
TRBD1	-	TRBV19	TRBJ1-5	CASTLDRGGNQPQHF	TGTGCCAGTACCCTGGACAGGGGAGGGAATCAGCCCCAGCATTTT
-	-	TRBV6-1	TRBJ1-4	CASSEAGPLFGEKLFF	TGTGCCAGCAGTGAAGCGGGCCCCCTATTCGGTGAAAAACTGTTTTTT
-	-	TRBV13	TRBJ2-7	CASSLGRSRISSYEQYF	TGTGCCAGCAGCTTAGGCAGGTCCAGGATAAGCTCCTACGAGCAGTACTTC
-	few	TRBV4-1	TRBJ1-1	CASTQAGNTEAFF	TGCGCCAGCACCCAGGCAGGGAACACTGAAGCTTTCTTT
-	-	TRBV10-1	TRBJ2-7	CASSESSRAREQYF	TGCGCCAGCAGTGAGTCGTCGCGTGCGCGGGAGCAGTACTTC
-	-	TRBV29-1	TRBJ1-2	CSVGQASGYGYTF	TGCAGCGTTGGACAGGCTTCTGGGTATGGCTACACCTTC
-	-	TRBV6-5	TRBJ2-2	CASARGSNTGELFF	TGTGCCAGCGCGCGCGGTTCGAACACCGGGGAGCTGTTTTTT
-	-	TRBV7-6	TRBJ2-1	CASSLGARGPLYNEQFF	TGTGCCAGCAGCTTAGGGGCGCGGGGGCCGTTATACAATGAGCAGTTCTTC
-	-	TRBV11-2	TRBJ1-2	CASSSLGQRANYGYTF	TGTGCCAGCAGCTCCCTTGGACAGCGAGCTAACTATGGCTACACCTTC
-	once	TRBV27	TRBJ2-5	CASSLTGWEETQYF	TGTGCCAGCAGTTTAACAGGATGGGAAGAGACCCAGTACTTC
-	-	TRBV19	TRBJ1-2	CASSVNRDHGYTF	TGTGCCAGTAGTGTTAACAGGGACCATGGCTACACCTTC
-	-	TRBV27	TRBJ1-6	CASKEPFDNSPLHF	TGTGCCAGCAAGGAGCCCTTCGACAATTCACCCCTCCACTTT
TRBD1	once	TRBV6-1	TRBJ2-5	CASNSGTDFQETQYF	TGTGCCAGCAATTCCGGGACAGATTTCCAAGAGACCCAGTACTTC
-	-	TRBV6-1	TRBJ1-4	CASSEFLTATNEKLFF	TGTGCCAGCAGTGAATTCTTGACTGCAACTAATGAAAAACTGTTTTTT
TRBD2	-	TRBV10-3	TRBJ2-7	CAIRLAGGHYEQYF	TGTGCCATCAGACTAGCGGGGGGACACTACGAGCAGTACTTC
TRBD1	once	TRBV9	TRBJ2-5	CASSLGGRFQETQYF	TGTGCCAGCAGCCTAGGGGGCCGCTTCCAAGAGACCCAGTACTTC
-	once	TRBV28	TRBJ1-4	CASRTHREEATRDEKLFF	TGTGCCAGCAGAACCCACAGGGAAGAAGCCACTCGTGATGAAAAACTGTTTTTT
TRBD2	few	TRBV14	TRBJ2-7	CASSHSWGGSYEQYF	TGTGCCAGCAGCCATAGTTGGGGGGGCTCCTACGAGCAGTACTTC
-	once	TRBV4-3	TRBJ1-6	CASSQEPPRESSYNSPLHF	TGCGCCAGCAGCCAAGAACCGCCCCGGGAGAGCTCCTATAATTCACCCCTCCACTTT
-	-	TRBV2	TRBJ2-2	CASSEGSGYTGELFF	TGTGCCAGCAGTGAAGGTTCAGGGTACACCGGGGAGCTGTTTTTT
TRBD1	few	TRBV7-2	TRBJ1-1	CASSLHGTGDRVCVF	TGTGCCAGCAGCCTACATGGCACAGGGGATCGGGTATGCGTCTTT